These 19 T cell receptor beta chains came from one sample sequenced in a study of Tregs in tolerant kidney transplant recipients. TCRdb's table, derived via immunoSEQ multiplex PCR, lists solely in-frame clones and lacks some. The repertoire holds 110,000 or so clones, with about 90% as singletons. Sample: CD4+ T cells from blood. The receptors originated from a human donor in good health.

This rearrangement joins TRBV2 to TRBJ1-2; 7 nucleotides align to TRBD1. CDR1 SNHLY and CDR2 FYNNEI come from the germline V gene. Trimming took 5 bases from V and 1 from J; bases not matched to a gene: 10. There are 16 residues in the CDR3. The CDR3 DNA follows: TGTGCCAGCAGTTTAATGGGTCGGACAGGTAACTATGGCTACACCTTC. This encodes CASSLMGRTGNYGYTF.

The CDR3 region has the DNA TGTGCCAGCAGCTGGCCTAATCAGCCCCAGCATTTT. Its translation is CASSWPNQPQHF. This sequence joins TRBV5-8 and TRBJ1-5, with no clear D. Germline CDR1 reads SGHTS; CDR2 reads YDEGEE. The CDR3 length is 12 residues. Deletions cut 3 bases from V and 4 bases from J, with 5 bases between.

Note on this clone: Distinct nucleotide sequences in the sample also encode this CDR3. The V and J genes are TRBV25-1 and TRBJ2-3; TRBD2 aligns across 7 bases. CDR3 length equals 13 residues. Germline-derived CDR1 and CDR2 are MGHDK and SYGVNS. The CDR3 sequence: CASRSGVVDTQYF. CDR3 coding DNA: TGTGCGAGCCGAAGCGGGGTGGTAGATACGCAGTATTTT.

This clone is a singleton in its sample. This chain links TRBV5-5 with TRBJ2-3; D is perhaps TRBD1 (6 bases). The CDR3 sequence is 14 residues long. Germline CDR1 reads SGHKS; CDR2 reads YYEKEE (reference sequence). The ends were cut back, 1 base at V and 2 bases at J, with 8 bases in the middle. CDR3 amino acids: CASSLRGSTDTQYF. CDR3 nucleotide sequence: TGTGCCAGCAGCTTGAGGGGGTCCACAGATACGCAGTATTTT.

This chain uses TRBV4-2 with TRBJ2-4; no definite D call. From germline, CDR1 is LGHNA and CDR2 YNFKEQ. This CDR3 comprises 17 residues. V lost 0 bases to trimming and J lost 6 bases, with 18 bases between them. The CDR3 sequence: CASSQETIAQITNIQYF. CDR3 bases: TGTGCCAGCAGCCAAGAAACAATAGCACAGATTACAAACATTCAGTACTTC.

This chain connects TRBV6-5 to TRBJ1-2; possible D gene TRBD1, 6 bases. Per the germline V gene, CDR1 is MNHEY and CDR2 is SVGAGI. The CDR3 has 15 amino acids. V was pared by 2 bases and J by 4 bases, with 14 bases between. Here the CDR3 DNA reads TGTGCCAGCAGTTACGTCGCAGGGGCGGGCTATGGCTACACCTTC. It encodes CASSYVAGAGYGYTF.

V gene TRBV25-1 combines with J gene TRBJ2-3; 9 nucleotides line up with TRBD1. In germline, CDR1 is MGHDK, CDR2 SYGVNS. Trimming cost V 5 bases and J 2 bases; bases outside gene matches: 8. The CDR3 loop spans 16 amino acids. The chain's CDR3 is CASSLYGTGSTDTQYF. The CDR3 nucleotides are TGTGCCAGCAGTTTATACGGGACAGGGTCCACAGATACGCAGTATTTT.

This clone was picked up one time. The rearrangement uses TRBV5-1 and TRBJ2-1; D gene unclear. The CDR3 loop spans 13 amino acids. V dropped 0 bases and J dropped 5 bases, with 6 bases sitting between them. Germline V lookup: CDR1 SGHRS, CDR2 YFSETQ. CDR3 loop: CASSLATDNEQFF. For the CDR3, the DNA is TGCGCCAGCAGCTTGGCCACGGACAATGAGCAGTTCTTC.

In this sample, this clone turned up once. The rearrangement joins TRBV30 to TRBJ1-5, with D possibly being TRBD1 (5 bases). The CDR3 is 15 residues long. V lost 3 bases, J lost 2 bases, and 14 bases lay in between. Germline V gives CDR1 GTSNPN, CDR2 SVGIG (reference sequence). CDR3 in amino acids: CAWRDGTGGNQPQHF. In DNA form, the CDR3 reads TGTGCCTGGAGGGACGGGACCGGAGGCAATCAGCCCCAGCATTTT.

The gene calls are TRBV5-8 and TRBJ1-6, with 11 positions matching TRBD1. The germline V gene encodes CDR1 SGHTS and CDR2 YDEGEE. The CDR3 has 14 residues. With 5 bases clipped from V and 11 bases from J, the junction kept 6 bases outside the gene matches. This CDR3 reads CASSRGQGAAPLHF. CDR3 coding DNA: TGTGCCAGCAGTAGAGGACAGGGGGCTGCACCCCTCCACTTT.

The gene calls are TRBV7-2 and TRBJ1-3; D not resolved. Trimming removed 8 bases at V and 0 bases at J, with 14 bases between. Germline CDR1 SGHTA, CDR2 FQGNSA. CDR3 length: 15 amino acids. CDR3 in DNA: TGTGCCAGCCGGAAGTCAGGAGACTCTGGAAACACCATATATTTT. It yields the protein CASRKSGDSGNTIYF. Combining the CDR3 with reference TRBV7-2 and TRBJ1-3 gives the whole variable domain GAGVSQSPSNKVTEKGKDVELRCDPISGHTALYWYRQSLGQGLEFLIYFQGNSAPDKSGLPSDRFSAERTGGSVSTLTIQRTQQEDSAVYLCASRKSGDSGNTIYFGEGSWLTVV.

The V gene is TRBV6-6, the J gene TRBJ1-3; TRBD1 might be the D (5 bases). The V and J ends lost 6 bases and 1 base respectively, with 16 bases between them. CDR1 and CDR2 (germline): MNHNY, SVGAGI (reference sequence). The CDR3 loop spans 16 amino acids. The DNA of the CDR3 is TGTGCCAGCAGAAACAAGGGACTACTATCTGGAAACACCATATATTTT. Translating it yields CASRNKGLLSGNTIYF.

V usage is TRBV5-1 and J usage is TRBJ2-2, with 7 positions matching TRBD1. CDR3 size: 15 residues. Germline CDR1 and CDR2: SGHRS and YFSETQ. V was clipped by 3 bases and J by 0 bases; unmatched bases: 2. CDR3 DNA sequence: TGCGCCAGCAGCTGGACAGGTCCGAACACCGGGGAGCTGTTTTTT. Amino acid sequence: CASSWTGPNTGELFF.

The J gene is TRBJ1-2, the V gene TRBV5-1, with a tentative D call TRBD1 (6 bases). Deletions cut 4 bases from V and 4 bases from J, with 17 bases between. CDR1 and CDR2 (germline): SGHRS, YFSETQ. This CDR3 comprises 15 residues. The CDR3 loop reads CASSEGSGTTYGYTF. CDR3 DNA sequence: TGCGCCAGCAGCGAGGGTTCCGGGACAACCTATGGCTACACCTTC. Looking up the rest from reference TRBV5-1 and TRBJ1-2 gives the full variable domain: KAGVTQTPRYLIKTRGQQVTLSCSPISGHRSVSWYQQTPGQGLQFLFEYFSETQRNKGNFPGRFSGRQFSNSRSEMNVSTLELGDSALYLCASSEGSGTTYGYTFGSGTRLTVV.

The chain joins TRBV2 to TRBJ2-3, with 11 bases aligning to TRBD1. The CDR3 has 15 residues. V was pared by 7 bases and J by 7 bases, with 10 bases of the junction left unmatched. CDR1 is SNHLY and CDR2 is FYNNEI in the germline V gene. In DNA form, the CDR3 reads TGTGCCAGCACTTCGGACAGGGGGCGCCGGAATACGCAGTATTTT. Protein product: CASTSDRGRRNTQYF.

This clone occurred once. The chain carries TRBV7-9 and TRBJ2-1; 7 bases line up with TRBD2. With V trimmed by 5 bases and J by 8 bases, 3 bases remained unmatched. The CDR3 is made up of 12 amino acids. Germline V lookup: CDR1 SEHNR, CDR2 FQNEAQ (reference sequence). The CDR3 region has the DNA TGTGCCAGCAGCCCCGGGGGGTATGAGCAGTTCTTC. This codes for CASSPGGYEQFF.

This clone was seen once. This chain joins TRBV7-2 and TRBJ2-2; 10 nucleotides align to TRBD2. There are 17 residues in the CDR3. Germline V CDR1 and CDR2: SGHTA, FQGNSA. Trimming removed 1 base from V and 5 bases from J; junction bases left unmatched: 7. The CDR3 nucleotides are TGTGCCAGCAGCTTAGAAGGTCTAGCGGGAGTTACCGGGGAGCTGTTTTTT. As protein: CASSLEGLAGVTGELFF.

This clone was found once. The chain joins TRBV11-2 to TRBJ1-1; D possibly corresponds to TRBD1 (6 bases). The germline gives CDR1 SGHAT, CDR2 FQNNGV. The V end was cut by 1 base, the J end by 2 bases, with 8 bases between. CDR3 size: 14 residues. CDR3 DNA: TGTGCCAGCAGCTTAGGGGGGCGCAACACTGAAGCTTTCTTT. Translation: CASSLGGRNTEAFF.

This sequence joins TRBV2 and TRBJ2-3; possible D gene TRBD2, 5 bases. The CDR3 sequence is 14 residues long. The ends were cut back, 8 bases at V and 2 bases at J, with 14 bases in the middle. In germline, CDR1 is SNHLY, CDR2 FYNNEI. DNA for the CDR3: TGTGCCAGCGTAGCGTCGGGAATCACAGATACGCAGTATTTT. This sequence encodes CASVASGITDTQYF. Supplemented by reference TRBV2 and TRBJ2-3, the full variable domain reads EPEVTQTPSHQVTQMGQEVILRCVPISNHLYFYWYRQILGQKVEFLVSFYNNEISEKSEIFDDQFSVERPDGSNFTLKIRSTKLEDSAMYFCASVASGITDTQYFGPGTRLTVL.